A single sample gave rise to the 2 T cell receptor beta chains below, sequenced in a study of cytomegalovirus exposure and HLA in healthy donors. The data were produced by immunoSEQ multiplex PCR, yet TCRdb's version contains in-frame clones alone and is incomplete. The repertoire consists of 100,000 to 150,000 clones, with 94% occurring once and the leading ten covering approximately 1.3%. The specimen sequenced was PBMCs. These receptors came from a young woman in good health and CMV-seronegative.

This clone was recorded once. CDR3 in DNA: TGTGCCAGCAGCAGAGCAGGGTACGAGCAGTACTTC. This translates into CASSRAGYEQYF. This sequence joins TRBV7-2 and TRBJ2-7; maybe TRBD1 (5 bases). This CDR3 has 12 amino acids. CDR1 and CDR2 from the germline V gene are SGHTA and FQGNSA. Deletions cut 5 bases from V and 4 bases from J, with 9 bases between. Combining the CDR3 with reference TRBV7-2 and TRBJ2-7 gives the whole variable domain GAGVSQSPSNKVTEKGKDVELRCDPISGHTALYWYRQSLGQGLEFLIYFQGNSAPDKSGLPSDRFSAERTGGSVSTLTIQRTQQEDSAVYLCASSRAGYEQYFGPGTRLTVT.

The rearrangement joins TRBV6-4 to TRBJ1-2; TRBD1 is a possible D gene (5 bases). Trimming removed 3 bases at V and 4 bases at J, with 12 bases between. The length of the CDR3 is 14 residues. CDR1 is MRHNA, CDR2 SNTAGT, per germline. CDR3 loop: CASSEAGWGYGYTF. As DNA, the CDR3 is TGTGCCAGCAGTGAAGCAGGGTGGGGCTATGGCTACACCTTC.